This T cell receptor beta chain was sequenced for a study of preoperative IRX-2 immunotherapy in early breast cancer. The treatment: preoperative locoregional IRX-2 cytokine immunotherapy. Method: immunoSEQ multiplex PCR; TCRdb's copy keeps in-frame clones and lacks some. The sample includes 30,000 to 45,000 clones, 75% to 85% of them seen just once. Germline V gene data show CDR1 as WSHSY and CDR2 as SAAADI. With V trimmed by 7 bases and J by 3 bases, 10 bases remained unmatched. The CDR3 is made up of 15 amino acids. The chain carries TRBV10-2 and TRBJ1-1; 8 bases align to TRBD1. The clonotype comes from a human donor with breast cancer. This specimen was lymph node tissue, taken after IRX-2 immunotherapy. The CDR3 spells CASTSNRGKYTEAFF. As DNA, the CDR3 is TGCGCCAGCACCAGCAACAGGGGGAAGTACACTGAAGCTTTCTTT.